This entry is about one TCR beta chain. Its target is not known. Repertoires were generated with immunoSEQ multiplex PCR, while TCRdb's copy carries only in-frame clones and drops some. The table includes over 150,000 clones, approximately 94% detected once. The data belong to a study of T cell responses to AZD1222 COVID-19 vaccine. Trimming took off 4 bases at V and 0 bases at J, with 18 bases between the two ends. The CDR3 is 17 amino acids. Germline CDR1 is MNHEY and CDR2 is SMNVEV (reference sequence). Investigators merged groups given second doses at roughly 4 or roughly 12 weeks. Regarding the study as a whole: Unmutated regions of variants are reportedly targeted by nearly half of spike-specific TCRs. The donor cohort was predominantly white British with a female majority, and clonal diversity may have been underestimated. With dominance at 160-218 and 743-854, vaccine-associated CD4 TCRs spanned spike.

The material was peripheral blood, obtained 28 days after the second AZD1222 dose. The TCR was taken from an adult who received the AZD1222 COVID-19 vaccine. The rearrangement uses TRBV27 and TRBJ1-1; perhaps TRBD1 as D (6 bases). The CDR3 coding sequence is TGTGCCAGCAGTTCATCTCAGGGGTCCCTCATGAACACTGAAGCTTTCTTT. The encoded protein is CASSSSQGSLMNTEAFF.